Each of the 21 T cell receptor beta chains below was sequenced from the same sample in a study of shared clonotypes between healthy human individuals. Assay: immunoSEQ multiplex PCR; the TCRdb copy retains only in-frame clones and omits some. The sample has roughly 2,000,000 clones, less than 95% seen once. CD8 cells regarded as naive lacked CD45RO, were positively chosen for CCR7, and omitted terminally differentiated effector memory CD45RA+ cells. Material for sequencing was naive CD8+ T cells sorted from blood. These receptors all stem from a man between 18 and 35 years old in good health.

This clone was seen more than once but under ten times. This chain uses TRBV5-1 with TRBJ2-7; maybe TRBD1 (6 bases). V was clipped by 0 bases and J by 9 bases, with 13 bases between them. The length of the CDR3 is 13 residues. The germline gives CDR1 SGHRS, CDR2 YFSETQ. In DNA, the CDR3 is TGCGCCAGCAGCTTGGAGGGGGTTTCGCTGCAGTACTTC. This codes for CASSLEGVSLQYF. Full variable domain (remainder filled in from reference TRBV5-1 and TRBJ2-7): KAGVTQTPRYLIKTRGQQVTLSCSPISGHRSVSWYQQTPGQGLQFLFEYFSETQRNKGNFPGRFSGRQFSNSRSEMNVSTLELGDSALYLCASSLEGVSLQYFGPGTRLTVT.

The chain is built from TRBV9 and TRBJ2-1, with 8 positions matching TRBD2. After removal of 3 bases from V and 8 bases from J, the junction contained 13 bases not matched to a gene. The CDR3 covers 16 residues. Per the germline V gene, CDR1 is SGDLS and CDR2 is YYNGEE. This CDR3 reads CASSAIAGRPMDEQFF. The CDR3 nucleotides are TGTGCCAGCAGCGCTATAGCGGGACGACCCATGGATGAGCAGTTCTTC.

The chain joins TRBV4-3 to TRBJ2-1, with 9 bases lining up with TRBD1. Trimming at V came to 0 bases and at J to 8 bases, leaving 8 bases not matched to a gene. The germline gives CDR1 LGHNA, CDR2 YSLEER. The CDR3 is made up of 16 amino acids. CDR3 in amino acids: CASSQESTGGWDEQFF. CDR3 DNA sequence: TGCGCCAGCAGCCAAGAATCTACAGGGGGCTGGGATGAGCAGTTCTTC.

The chain has TRBV29-1 and TRBJ2-7; D may be TRBD2 (5 bases). CDR1 is SQVTM and CDR2 is ANQGSEA in the germline V gene. Trimming cost V 3 bases and J 0 bases, with 9 bases left between them. The CDR3 length is 13 residues. DNA of the CDR3: TGCAGCGTTGACGGGGTCAGCTCCTACGAGCAGTACTTC. Its translation: CSVDGVSSYEQYF.

This rearrangement joins TRBV5-8 to TRBJ2-6, with D perhaps matching TRBD2 (5 bases). This CDR3 has 17 residues. V was cut by 4 bases and J by 4 bases, with 18 bases left in between. From germline, CDR1 is SGHTS and CDR2 YDEGEE. The CDR3 DNA sequence: TGTGCCAGCAGCGTTTCCGGGATCCAGCTCGGGGCCAACGTCCTGACTTTC. The encoded protein is CASSVSGIQLGANVLTF.

CDR3 bases: TGTGCCAGCAGTCTCCGGGCGGGAGGGCCAGGCAGTGAGCAGTTCTTC. Translation: CASSLRAGGPGSEQFF. V usage is TRBV13 and J usage is TRBJ2-1; 9 bases line up with TRBD2. Germline V gene lookup returns CDR1 PRHDT and CDR2 FYEKMQ (reference sequence). CDR3 length: 16 amino acids. V shed 6 bases, J shed 9 bases, and the junction held 15 bases outside the gene matches.

J is TRBJ1-2 and V is TRBV27; TRBD1 is a possible D gene (5 bases). The CDR3 runs to 12 residues. V lost 8 bases and J 5 bases, leaving 12 bases between the germline ends. The germline CDR1 and CDR2 sequences are MNHEY and SMNVEV (reference sequence). Here the CDR3 DNA reads TGTGCCAGCGGGGGGACGGAATATGGCTACACCTTC. Protein sequence: CASGGTEYGYTF.

The chain uses TRBV15 and TRBJ2-7; perhaps TRBD2 as D (6 bases). The germline V and J ends were trimmed by 5 bases and 3 bases, with 11 bases remaining between them. The CDR3 runs 13 residues. Germline CDR1 is LNHNV and CDR2 is YYDKDF (reference sequence). CDR3 residues: CATSHGGNYEQYF. The DNA of the CDR3 is TGTGCCACCAGCCATGGGGGGAACTACGAGCAGTACTTC.

The rearrangement uses TRBV15 and TRBJ2-5, with TRBD1 as a possible D gene (5 bases). Looked up from germline, CDR1 is LNHNV and CDR2 is YYDKDF (reference sequence). Trimming removed 5 bases at V and 0 bases at J, with 16 bases between. The CDR3 consists of 16 residues. CDR3: CATSGQGRRDQETQYF. DNA of the CDR3: TGTGCCACCAGCGGTCAGGGTAGAAGAGACCAAGAGACCCAGTACTTC.

The chain uses TRBV27 and TRBJ2-7, with TRBD1 identical over 7 bases. After removal of 6 bases from V and 6 bases from J, the junction contained 8 bases not matched to a gene. Germline-derived CDR1 and CDR2 are MNHEY and SMNVEV (reference sequence). The CDR3 runs to 13 residues. The CDR3, as DNA: TGTGCCAGCAGCCTTGGGACAGTCTTCGAGCAGTACTTC. Translated, it gives CASSLGTVFEQYF.

In DNA form, the CDR3 reads TGCAGCGTCCAAGGACAGGACGTTAACTATGGCTACACCTTC. Its translation: CSVQGQDVNYGYTF. This chain connects TRBV29-1 to TRBJ1-2, with 7 bases aligning to TRBD1. The CDR3 has 14 residues. Unmatched junction bases numbered 8, after V lost 6 bases and J lost 1 base. Germline assignment: CDR1 SQVTM and CDR2 ANQGSEA.

Points on this clone: Other DNA sequences from this sample encode an identical CDR3 as well. The chain combines TRBV19 with TRBJ2-2, with 9 bases matching TRBD1. Trimming removed 3 bases from V and 5 bases from J; junction bases left unmatched: 4. The germline gives CDR1 LNHDA, CDR2 SQIVND (reference sequence). The CDR3 has 15 amino acids. The CDR3 sequence is CASSITGGATGELFF. CDR3 nucleotides: TGTGCCAGTAGTATTACAGGGGGCGCGACCGGGGAGCTGTTTTTT. The whole variable domain, filled in from reference TRBV19 and TRBJ2-2, reads DGGITQSPKYLFRKEGQNVTLSCEQNLNHDAMYWYRQDPGQGLRLIYYSQIVNDFQKGDIAEGYSVSREKKESFPLTVTSAQKNPTAFYLCASSITGGATGELFFGEGSRLTVL.

As to this clone: Other DNA sequences in this specimen translate into the identical CDR3. The rearrangement joins TRBV27 to TRBJ1-1; 7 bases line up with TRBD1. V shed 0 bases and J 0 bases; nucleotides not matched to a gene: 1. Germline values: CDR1 MNHEY, CDR2 SMNVEV (reference sequence). CDR3 length: 15 residues. CDR3 amino acids: CASSLSTGLNTEAFF. CDR3 nucleotides: TGTGCCAGCAGTTTATCGACAGGGTTGAACACTGAAGCTTTCTTT.

The V gene is TRBV5-6, the J gene TRBJ2-7; 7 nucleotides match TRBD1. CDR3 length equals 15 residues. CDR1 and CDR2 from the germline V gene are SGHDT and YYEEEE. V was clipped by 4 bases and J by 1 base; unmatched bases: 8. CDR3 nucleotides: TGTGCCAGCAGCCTGGGGGACAGTTCGTCCTACGAGCAGTACTTC. Translation: CASSLGDSSSYEQYF.

This sequence joins TRBV5-6 and TRBJ2-1, with TRBD1 identical over 10 bases. CDR3 length: 13 residues. The junction had 4 bases not matched to a gene; V was cut back by 4 bases and J by 9 bases. Germline V gives CDR1 SGHDT, CDR2 YYEEEE. CDR3 nucleotides: TGTGCCAGCAGCGGGGGACAGGGGACTGAGCAGTTCTTC. This codes for CASSGGQGTEQFF.

V and J are TRBV27 and TRBJ2-7; TRBD1 is a possible D gene (5 bases). The CDR3 totals 15 residues. V lost 2 bases, J lost 6 bases, and 17 bases lay in between. Per germline, CDR1 MNHEY and CDR2 SMNVEV (reference sequence). CDR3 amino acids: CASSLTGAGLGEQYF. The CDR3 coding sequence is TGTGCCAGCAGTTTAACGGGCGCAGGGTTGGGCGAGCAGTACTTC.

The chain is built from TRBV9 and TRBJ2-3, with TRBD2 matching over 12 bases. Trimming took 0 bases from V and 4 from J; bases not matched to a gene: 6. CDR1 SGDLS and CDR2 YYNGEE come from the germline V gene. The CDR3 is made up of 17 amino acids. The CDR3 DNA reads TGTGCCAGCAGCGTAGATCTAGCGGGGGGGCAAGCAGATACGCAGTATTTT. Encoded protein: CASSVDLAGGQADTQYF.

This clone occurred once. This sequence joins TRBV5-5 and TRBJ2-7; D is possibly TRBD2 (5 bases). In germline, CDR1 is SGHKS, CDR2 YYEKEE (reference sequence). The germline V and J ends were trimmed by 1 base and 0 bases, with 11 bases remaining between them. The CDR3 covers 15 residues. Here the CDR3 reads CASSLTPGLSYEQYF. The CDR3 DNA sequence: TGTGCCAGCAGCTTGACTCCAGGACTCTCCTACGAGCAGTACTTC.

The chain employs TRBV4-1 and TRBJ2-2; 7 bases are shared with TRBD1. The V gene's germline CDR1 is MGHRA and CDR2 YSYEKL. The CDR3 extends over 17 amino acids. V was pared by 0 bases and J by 1 base, with 5 bases of the junction left unmatched. In DNA form, the CDR3 reads TGCGCCAGCAGCCAAGATGAACAGGGGTGGAACACCGGGGAGCTGTTTTTT. This translates into CASSQDEQGWNTGELFF.

This chain joins TRBV28 and TRBJ2-5, with D perhaps matching TRBD2 (6 bases). The CDR3 has 10 amino acids. The V and J ends lost 8 bases and 8 bases respectively, with 9 bases between them. Germline V lookup: CDR1 MDHEN, CDR2 SYDVKM. DNA for the CDR3: TGTGCCAGCGGACTAAATACCCAGTACTTC. Its translation is CASGLNTQYF.

This clone was recorded only once. This rearrangement joins TRBV27 to TRBJ2-7; a possible D gene is TRBD1 (6 bases). This CDR3 is built from 13 residues. The V gene's germline CDR1 is MNHEY and CDR2 SMNVEV (reference sequence). The V gene lost 6 bases and the J gene lost 4 bases, with 13 bases spanning the gap. CDR3 nucleotides: TGTGCCAGCAGCGGTGAGACAGGTTACGAGCAGTACTTC. This gives the protein CASSGETGYEQYF.